These 5 T cell receptor beta chains were all obtained from the same sample, sequenced in a study of human T cells and chemical hapten exposure. The time point was: patch test 2, 6 weeks after DPC sensitization. As for treatment: therapeutic diphenylcyclopropenone sensitization with weekly scalp DPC. MiXCR was run by TCRdb on the RACE reads, yielding one entry per CDR3 protein. The sample lists a few hundred thousand distinct CDR3 sequences, about 6% occurring once. This specimen was whole blood, taken in connection with sensitization to the hapten diphenylcyclopropenone (DPC). Receptors originate from a woman aged 18 to 35 with alopecia areata. Some clones in this sample may be carry-over from other donors' samples.

This clonotype was observed many times. The chain has TRBV11-2 and TRBJ2-3; D remains ambiguous. Trimming left V 6 bases short and J 0 bases short, with 10 bases between. CDR3 size: 14 residues. CDR1 is SGHAT, CDR2 FQNNGV, per germline. For the CDR3, the DNA is TGTGCCAGCAGTACCGACCTAAGCACAGATACGCAGTATTTT. Its protein is CASSTDLSTDTQYF. The variable domain in full, with the rest retrieved from reference TRBV11-2 and TRBJ2-3, is EAGVAQSPRYKIIEKRQSVAFWCNPISGHATLYWYQQILGQGPKLLIQFQNNGVVDDSQLPKDRFSAERLKGVDSTLKIQPAKLEDSAVYLCASSTDLSTDTQYFGPGTRLTVL.

The chain uses TRBV12-3 or TRBV12-4 and TRBJ1-2, with TRBD1 identical over 7 bases. The V segment lost 5 bases and the J segment 3 bases; nucleotides outside the gene matches: 6. The CDR3 runs to 14 residues. CDR3 coding DNA: TGTGCCAGCAGTATCTTCGACAGGGACTATGGCTACACCTTC. Amino acids: CASSIFDRDYGYTF.

The J gene is TRBJ2-1, the V gene TRBV7-9; 8 bases fit TRBD2. V gave up 5 bases and J gave up 4 bases; unmatched junction bases: 7. The germline CDR1 and CDR2 sequences are SEHNR and FQNEAQ (reference sequence). The CDR3 extends over 15 amino acids. The CDR3 region is CASSAGTRMYNEQFF. The CDR3 coding sequence is TGTGCCAGCAGCGCCGGGACTAGGATGTACAATGAGCAGTTCTTC. Looking up the rest from reference TRBV7-9 and TRBJ2-1 gives the full variable domain: DTGVSQNPRHKITKRGQNVTFRCDPISEHNRLYWYRQTLGQGPEFLTYFQNEAQLEKSRLLSDRFSAERPKGSFSTLEIQRTEQGDSAMYLCASSAGTRMYNEQFFGPGTRLTVL.

A few counts support this clonotype. J is TRBJ1-1 and V is TRBV7-9; D may be TRBD1 (5 bases). Germline V lookup: CDR1 SEHNR, CDR2 FQNEAQ (reference sequence). The CDR3 extends over 14 amino acids. Trimming shortened V by 0 bases and J by 11 bases, and 16 bases separated the two germline ends. In DNA, the CDR3 is TGTGCCAGCAGCTTAGCGGACACTAATCTTCTGGCTTTCTTT. Its protein is CASSLADTNLLAFF.

Many counts were recorded for this clonotype. This chain connects TRBV7-2 to TRBJ2-3; D is possibly TRBD1 or TRBD2 (5 bases each). Germline lookup yields CDR1 SGHTA and CDR2 FQGNSA. The CDR3 length is 14 residues. V dropped 1 base and J dropped 5 bases, with 10 bases sitting between them. The CDR3 DNA is TGTGCCAGCAGCTTAGTGGGGGTAGAAGATACGCAGTATTTT. Translated, it gives CASSLVGVEDTQYF. The full variable domain, rest sourced from reference TRBV7-2 and TRBJ2-3, is GAGVSQSPSNKVTEKGKDVELRCDPISGHTALYWYRQSLGQGLEFLIYFQGNSAPDKSGLPSDRFSAERTGGSVSTLTIQRTQQEDSAVYLCASSLVGVEDTQYFGPGTRLTVL.